A selection of T cell receptor beta chains follows, all from one sample in a study of blood T cell repertoires in COVID-19. Assay: immunoSEQ multiplex PCR; the TCRdb copy retains only in-frame clones and omits some. The sample lists about 140,000 clones, around nine tenths occurring once. Sequenced: peripheral blood. These receptors all come from an older woman with acute or convalescent COVID-19. Both conserved end residues are part of each CDR3. D genes are given only for firm matches. Expanded clones are given a class, and other clones once, few, many or no size at all.

j_gene,d_gene,abundance,v_gene,CDR3nt,CDR3aa
TRBJ1-2,-,few,TRBV9,TGTGCCAGCAGCGTTGGGGACACACCTAACTATGGCTACACCTTC,CASSVGDTPNYGYTF
TRBJ2-7,TRBD1,-,TRBV5-6,TGTGCCAGCAGCTTCGGGACAGGGCAATACGAGCAGTACTTC,CASSFGTGQYEQYF
TRBJ2-5,TRBD2,few,TRBV9,TGTGCCAGCAGCGCCCGGGGGGGCCAAGAGACCCAGTACTTC,CASSARGGQETQYF
TRBJ1-2,TRBD1,-,TRBV19,TGTGCCAGTACAAGGACAGGAGGGAATTCTAACTATGGCTACACCTTC,CASTRTGGNSNYGYTF
TRBJ1-1,-,-,TRBV28,TGTGCCAGCAGTGGGGGGGACGACGGTACCGGCACTGAAGCTTTCTTT,CASSGGDDGTGTEAFF
TRBJ1-1,TRBD1,-,TRBV28,TGTGCCAGCGGTACAGGGGGCTGGGGCACTGAAGCTTTCTTT,CASGTGGWGTEAFF
TRBJ2-6,-,-,TRBV4-1,TGCGCCAGCAGCCAGACGGACAGCTCTGGGGCCAACGTCCTGACTTTC,CASSQTDSSGANVLTF
TRBJ1-5,-,-,TRBV7-8,TGTGCCAGCAGCTCTTTGGGGGGGGGCGGAAATCAGCCCCAGCATTTT,CASSSLGGGGNQPQHF
TRBJ1-3,-,few,TRBV4-3,TGCGCCAGCAGCCAATCTCCTTGGGACTCGGGGATCGGGGACACCATATATTTT,CASSQSPWDSGIGDTIYF
TRBJ2-3,-,few,TRBV7-3,TGTGCCAGCAGCTTAACGGGGGGGCACACAGATACGCAGTATTTT,CASSLTGGHTDTQYF
TRBJ2-7,-,-,TRBV7-2,TGTGCCAGCAGCGGAACGAGGACAGATTACGAGCAGTACTTC,CASSGTRTDYEQYF
TRBJ2-3,-,-,TRBV6-5,TGTGCCAGCAGTTACTCCGCAGTGAGCACAGATACGCAGTATTTT,CASSYSAVSTDTQYF
TRBJ2-1,TRBD2,-,TRBV5-4,TGTGCCAGCAGCCCCGGGACTAACCAGTACAATGAGCAGTTCTTC,CASSPGTNQYNEQFF
TRBJ1-2,-,-,TRBV27,TGTGCCAGCAGTCCTGCGGGGGACTATGGCTACACCTTC,CASSPAGDYGYTF
TRBJ1-1,TRBD1,once,TRBV3-1/TRBV3-2,TGTGCCAGCAGCTACCTGACAGGGGGGTTTGCTGAAGCTTTCTTT,CASSYLTGGFAEAFF
TRBJ1-2,-,once,TRBV6-2/TRBV6-3,TGTGCCAGCAGTTACCTGACGGGAGCTAACTATGGCTACACCTTC,CASSYLTGANYGYTF
TRBJ1-4,TRBD1,-,TRBV4-3,TGCGCCAGCAGCCAAGGGGACGGACAGGGGGCTGACAAACTGTTTTTT,CASSQGDGQGADKLFF
TRBJ1-2,TRBD1,-,TRBV7-3,TGTGCCAGCAGCTTAACGGGACAGGGCACCGATGGCTACACCTTC,CASSLTGQGTDGYTF
TRBJ1-1,-,-,TRBV7-2,TGTGCCAGCAGCTTAGCCAGGGAATCTGAAGCTTTCTTT,CASSLARESEAFF
TRBJ2-2,TRBD1,-,TRBV7-3,TGTGCCAGCAGCTTTATCGGACAGGGAACCGGGGAGCTGTTTTTT,CASSFIGQGTGELFF
TRBJ2-1,TRBD2,-,TRBV6-5,TGTGCCAGCGTTGCGGGGGGCACCGACAATGAGCAGTTCTTC,CASVAGGTDNEQFF
TRBJ1-1,TRBD1,-,TRBV30,TGTGCCTGGAGTGTAATTGGGGGGACAGGGGCTGAAGCTTTCTTT,CAWSVIGGTGAEAFF
TRBJ1-1,TRBD1,-,TRBV6-5,TGTGCCAGCAGTTACGGGACAGGGATAAACACTGAAGCTTTCTTT,CASSYGTGINTEAFF
TRBJ1-2,TRBD1,-,TRBV18,TGTGCCAGCTCAGAGGGACAGGGGGGCAACTATGGCTACACCTTC,CASSEGQGGNYGYTF
TRBJ2-5,TRBD1,-,TRBV7-9,TGTGCCAGCAGCTTAGAACCTTGGACAGGGGCAGAGACCCAGTACTTC,CASSLEPWTGAETQYF
TRBJ1-1,TRBD1,-,TRBV6-5,TGTGCCAGCAGTTACTCGGCACAGGGGCTGGGCACTGAAGCTTTCTTT,CASSYSAQGLGTEAFF
TRBJ1-5,TRBD1,-,TRBV24-1,TGTGCCACCAGTGATTCTCGGACAGGGCTGCAACAGCCCCAGCATTTT,CATSDSRTGLQQPQHF
TRBJ1-2,TRBD1,-,TRBV9,TGTGCCAGCAGCGCCCGGGACAGCCGAAACTATGGCTACACCTTC,CASSARDSRNYGYTF
TRBJ2-5,TRBD2,-,TRBV28,TGTGCCAGCAGTTTATACGGGGGGGCCGGAGAGACCCAGTACTTC,CASSLYGGAGETQYF
TRBJ1-1,-,-,TRBV6-5,TGTGCCAGCAGTACTTACCGACAGATGAACACTGAAGCTTTCTTT,CASSTYRQMNTEAFF
TRBJ1-1,-,-,TRBV18,TGTGCCAGCTCACCAAGTCTAGAAAACACTGAAGCTTTCTTT,CASSPSLENTEAFF
TRBJ2-3,-,once,TRBV3-1/TRBV3-2,TGTGCCAGCAGCCTATCTTGGACTACCACAGATACGCAGTATTTT,CASSLSWTTTDTQYF
TRBJ1-1,-,-,TRBV30,TGTGCCTGGAGTTTAACAGGAGACACTGAAGCTTTCTTT,CAWSLTGDTEAFF
TRBJ1-2,TRBD1,-,TRBV6-5,TGTGCCAGCAGTTACAACCCGGGACAGTCCTATGGCTACACCTTC,CASSYNPGQSYGYTF
TRBJ2-1,TRBD1,-,TRBV29-1,TGCAGCGGGAGGACAGGGGTCGGTGAGCAGTTCTTC,CSGRTGVGEQFF
TRBJ1-2,-,-,TRBV18,TGTGCCAGCTCACCAGACAGGCGTGGCGGCTACACCTTC,CASSPDRRGGYTF
TRBJ1-5,TRBD1,-,TRBV19,TGTGCCAGTAGTATGTCGAGGGGGCAGGGGAGGCCGTTGGGCAATCAGCCCCAGCATTTT,CASSMSRGQGRPLGNQPQHF